This is a list of T cell receptor beta chains from one sample in a study of beta chain features in type 1 diabetes. The method was immunoSEQ multiplex PCR; TCRdb's version includes in-frame clones alone and lacks a portion of them. This sample carries fewer than 200,000 clones, approximately 10% of them seen once, and the ten largest clones take more than 0.45%. The sample was central memory CD4+ T cells from blood. These receptors all come from a man aged 25-40 years with type 1 diabetes. CDR3s leave out the opening cysteine and the closing phenylalanine or tryptophan. Where a row states a size, it is once, few, many or the class of an expanded clone; other rows omit it.

v_call	j_call	clone_size	cdr3_aa
TRBV4-2	TRBJ1-4	few	ASSQDLRTLTEKLF
TRBV28	TRBJ2-3	many	ASSFNRGSTDTQY
TRBV7-9	TRBJ2-5	NA	ASSYNLGDKKETQY
TRBV7-9	TRBJ1-1	few	AIRNTEQGEAF
TRBV30	TRBJ1-1	few	AWSRWGGTEAF
TRBV14	TRBJ2-7	few	ASSQRDSVLHEQY
TRBV4-2	TRBJ2-3	few	ASSQEGAAVLQY
TRBV7-9	TRBJ2-7	few	ASSFGLAGGRSSYEQY
TRBV28	TRBJ2-5	NA	ASSLMGSKETQY
TRBV7-2	TRBJ2-7	NA	ASSLGPPYEQY
TRBV15	TRBJ2-7	few	ATRRDSFSYEQY
TRBV7-9	TRBJ1-4	many	ASSLTGIGEKLF
TRBV28	TRBJ1-4	few	ASRLSRKLF
TRBV28	TRBJ2-4	NA	ASSYSHSTKNIQY
TRBV5-1	TRBJ2-3	NA	ASSLGDSGGTPADTQY
TRBV28	TRBJ1-2	NA	ASSLRGAGDYGYT
TRBV7-2	TRBJ1-2	NA	ASSLTAGAEGYT
TRBV15	TRBJ2-7	few	ATSSLERETEQY
TRBV29-1	TRBJ2-1	NA	SVPGLAGNEQF
TRBV7-9	TRBJ1-1	NA	ASSHPGQGNTEAF
TRBV5-1	TRBJ2-5	few	ASSEQGAETQY
TRBV29-1	TRBJ2-7	many	SVGDFSYEQY